This T cell receptor beta chain is drawn from a study of blood T cell repertoires in COVID-19. Study-level background: Nucleic acid was either cDNA or gDNA, and it came from T cells, B-cell-depleted T cells, or PBMCs.

Original handling: Amplified reference gene primers provided the basis for estimating nucleated cell counts. Assay: immunoSEQ multiplex PCR; the TCRdb copy retains only in-frame clones and omits some. D and trimming come from the DNA, and the V and J calls and clone size come from that table. Of approximately 90,000 clones listed, 87% are singletons. This clone is a singleton in its sample. The CDR3 sequence is 15 residues long. Germline V gene data show CDR1 as LNHDA and CDR2 as SQIVND (reference sequence). With 5 bases removed from V and 0 bases from J, the gap between germline ends came to 13 bases.

The rearrangement joins TRBV19 to TRBJ1-1, with D tentatively TRBD1 (6 bases). The receptor was derived from a woman of 80 years or more with acute or convalescent COVID-19. Material: peripheral blood. The CDR3 region is CASSSGQKLNTEAFF. In DNA, the CDR3 is TGTGCCAGTAGTTCCGGACAGAAATTGAACACTGAAGCTTTCTTT.